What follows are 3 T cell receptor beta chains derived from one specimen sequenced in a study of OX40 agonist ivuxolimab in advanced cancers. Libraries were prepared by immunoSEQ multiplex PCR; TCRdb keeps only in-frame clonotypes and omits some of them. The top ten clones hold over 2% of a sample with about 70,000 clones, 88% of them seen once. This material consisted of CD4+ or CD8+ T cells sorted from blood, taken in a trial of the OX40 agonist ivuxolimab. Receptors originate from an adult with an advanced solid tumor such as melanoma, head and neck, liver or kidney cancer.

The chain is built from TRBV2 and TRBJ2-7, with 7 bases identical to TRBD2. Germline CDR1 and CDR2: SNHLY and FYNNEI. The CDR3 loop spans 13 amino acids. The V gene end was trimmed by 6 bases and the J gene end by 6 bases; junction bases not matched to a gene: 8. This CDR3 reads CASSGGSPSEQYF. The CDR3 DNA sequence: TGTGCCAGCAGCGGCGGGAGCCCGTCCGAGCAGTACTTC.

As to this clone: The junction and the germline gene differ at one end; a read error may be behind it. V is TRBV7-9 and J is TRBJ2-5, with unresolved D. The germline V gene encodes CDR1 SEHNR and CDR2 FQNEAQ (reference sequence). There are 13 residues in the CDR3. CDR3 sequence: CTSSPVDKETQYF. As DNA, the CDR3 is TGTACCAGCAGCCCCGTAGACAAAGAGACCCAGTACTTC.

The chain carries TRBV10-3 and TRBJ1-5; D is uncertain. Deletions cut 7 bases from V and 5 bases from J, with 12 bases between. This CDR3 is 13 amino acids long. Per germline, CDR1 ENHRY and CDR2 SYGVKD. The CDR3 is CAIKEGTDQPQHF. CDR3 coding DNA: TGTGCCATCAAGGAGGGTACGGATCAGCCCCAGCATTTT.